Sequencing of this T cell receptor beta chain was carried out in a study of cytomegalovirus exposure and HLA in healthy donors (dated by TCRdb to between 2016 and 2019). Regarding the research as a whole: An earlier analysis of roughly 610 of the donors reported 276 Gb of sequence data and 117 million unique TCR beta sequences obtained from around 180 million T cells. The study profiled the T cell repertoires of 500 to 800 subjects by immunosequencing and related them to cytomegalovirus serostatus. The genetic ancestry cluster associated with self-reported Caucasian donors included about 81% of the roughly 400 genotyped donors. The study combined high-throughput TCR immunosequencing, statistical association of individual TCRs with disease status, and machine learning to predict cytomegalovirus infection status. A later analysis re-analyzed previously published TCR beta repertoires from approximately 670 donors and added high-resolution HLA genotyping to study TCR occurrence patterns. The later analysis used no new phenotypic data to find candidate immune exposures, relying instead on TCR beta sequences and their occurrence across donors. All discovery cohort repertoires had been generated on a single sequencing platform. An earlier analysis of roughly 600 of the donors used high-throughput TCR beta sequencing to judge whether each TCR beta V gene segment behaved as functional or pseudogenic. Besides the first cohort of approximately 670 subjects, a separate validation cohort made up of 120 different subjects was used. A later genetic analysis used genome-wide SNP genotypes for about three fifths of the roughly 700 donors, treating that subset as a discovery cohort. Roughly five DR-DQ haplotypes were handled as single units for association and clustering because linkage in the cohort was strong. Among around 400 genotyped donors of the cohort, an average of around 240,000 unique TCR beta nucleotide sequences was sequenced per donor, of which approximately 18% were non-productive. The number of donors typed differed by locus, with 629-630 for A, B, C, DRB1 and DQB1, around 560 for DQA1, 600 to 610 for DPA1, and under 490 for DPB1. The study aimed to test whether cataloging public T cell receptors could reveal signatures of past pathogen exposure. HLA typing included class I and class II loci at four-digit resolution. Donor age, sex, ethnicity and CMV serostatus were compiled together with the repertoire data. An early release that covered several hundred HLA-typed donors contained 300 to 350 gigabases of sequencing data and some 87 million unique TCR sequences.

The paper's findings and limits, for the study overall: Because some donors lacked HLA typing at each locus, the association tests relied only on the typed subset. A later genetic analysis associated a missense DCLRE1C variant with V-gene and J-gene trimming of TCR beta chains, and an independent cohort replicated the association. Broadly in line with IMGT annotations, most TCR beta V segments showed up in productive rearrangements about 90% or about 30% of the time in an earlier analysis of several hundred of the donors. In this cohort, only TCR beta chains were sequenced, and detectable features were limited by the absence of alpha or paired-chain data. At a false discovery rate of 0.05, a later analysis linked under 20,000 TCR beta sequences to specific HLA alleles. The presence/absence analyses assumed that sequencing depth was roughly uniform across donors, and that assumption may not be true. In vitro tests confirmed that a few of the cytomegalovirus-associated TCR beta chains recognize cytomegalovirus antigens. Strong co-occurrence of HLA alleles, especially DR and DQ, made assigning TCR associations to individual alleles difficult. A later analysis found that HLA-associated TCR beta chains were more clonally expanded and had lower generation probabilities than equally common non-associated chains. Linkage disequilibrium might explain the correlated functional status among segregating V segments, but an unknown experimental factor could not be excluded. Some IMGT-functional V segments, including TRBV6-2 and TRBV6-3, could not be distinguished by the 87-base-pair reads and were therefore excluded. Immune exposure information for the cohort was limited to CMV serostatus. Because counts were too low, some 17 rarely observed V segments, including chromosome 9 orphons, were excluded from the earlier analysis of some 540 of the donors. A later genetic analysis reported fewer N-insertions in productive TCRs among donors in an Asian-associated ancestry cluster than the roughly 700-donor mean. A cluster of highly shared sequence variants was judged likely to be a technical artifact of the sequencing pipeline. A further reported finding was that TCR beta sequences accurately predicted the HLA-A and HLA-B alleles for most subjects in the first cohort. The authors suggested that the approach could potentially be generalized to other disease states and immunological phenotypes. A later analysis found that most CMV-associated TCR beta chains appeared HLA-restricted, with HLA associations seemingly driven largely by CMV exposure. According to a later analysis, parvovirus B19, influenza, CMV and Epstein-Barr virus appeared linked to several top co-occurrence clusters. The classifier was reported to diagnose cytomegalovirus status with high specificity and sensitivity in both the original and validation cohorts. According to a later analysis, TCR association rates differed among HLA loci, with DRB1 alleles showing the most associated TCRs and HLA-C alleles showing the fewest. Most TCR sequences were seen in very few donors, while some public TCRs were found in many individuals. A total of 150 to 200 TCR beta chains were listed by the study as associated with cytomegalovirus.

Library preparation was by the immunoSEQ multiplex PCR assay. For the multiplex PCR, a mixture combining 60 forward primers for TCR Vbeta segments and 13 reverse primers for TCR Jbeta segments was used. The CDR3 region of rearranged TCR beta genes was amplified from genomic DNA with a multiplex PCR assay. On the Illumina HiSeq System, the amplified TCR beta libraries were sequenced as 87-base-pair reads. The paper's data handling went like this. A later analysis tallied tens of millions of unique TCR beta chains across the 550 to 850 repertoires, and about 12 million of those chains were shared by two or more donors. A nearest-neighbor algorithm error-corrected the raw reads and collapsed the reads into unique sequences, merging closely related sequences to remove PCR and sequencing errors. Alignment of CDR3 sequences to IMGT reference sequences was used to assign V, D and J gene segments. Each retained sequence needed at least a six-nucleotide match to both a V gene segment and a J gene segment. A rearrangement was called productive if the CDR3 had no stop codons and remained in frame with V and J, and every other rearrangement was called non-productive. Following IMGT convention, CDR3 was defined as the stretch from the second conserved V-encoded cysteine up to the conserved J-encoded phenylalanine. In an earlier analysis of more than 550 of the donors, sequences lacking an unambiguous match to a single V gene segment were excluded. In an earlier analysis of a few hundred of the donors, a V segment was called functional when productive rearrangements were above 56.7%, and segregating when the standard deviation between donors exceeded 5%. A statistical classification framework was developed to diagnose cytomegalovirus status using the catalog of TCR beta chain sequences. V and J gene assignment, in a later analysis, came from comparing TCR nucleotide sequences with IMGT/GENE-DB human TR gene sequences. Using the TCRdist pipeline, a later analysis assigned CDR3 sequences along with most-parsimonious VDJ recombination scenarios. In a later analysis, each TCR beta chain was defined by its CDR3 amino acid sequence together with its V-gene family, and reads lacking a unique V-gene family were excluded. A later analysis removed 500 to 650 highly shared, low-generation-probability nucleotide sequences to deal with suspected cross-contamination and a sequencing artifact. For each public chain, a later analysis derived a clonal expansion index from normalized ranks of inferred template counts within each repertoire. A later analysis computed generation probabilities with a VDJ recombination model fitted to out-of-frame rearrangements, and checked the results against IGoR. In a later analysis, TCR-TCR, TCR-HLA and TCR-CMV co-occurrence was scored with hypergeometric tests, and a repertoire-size bias correction was applied to TCR pairs. To estimate false discovery rates, a later analysis permuted the HLA or CMV assignments 20 times. A later analysis grouped co-occurring TCRs with DBSCAN, adding TCRdist sequence similarity when clustering within HLA-allele-positive subsets. Repertoires with fewer than 30,000 or more than 120,000 public chains were left out of co-occurrence clustering, as were five repertoires with anomalous nucleotide sharing. TCRdb limited this immuneACCESS table to in-frame rearrangements with V and J called. A share of clones is missing; checked studies link under half to unresolved V genes, and the rest is unexplained. V, J and clone size are taken as reported in that table, and D and trimming were inferred from the DNA itself. Present in this sample are roughly 200,000 clones, just under 80% of which were seen just once. Together, the top ten hold roughly 3% of the sample.

In total, around 600 healthy bone marrow donors made up the cohort. At the time of sampling, all cohort members were nominally healthy, though unrecorded immune exposures were likely present. The donor was CMV seronegative and belonged to the group of over 300 seronegative cohort members. A peripheral blood sample was collected from each donor, and TCR beta sequencing was performed on peripheral blood mononuclear cells. Genomic DNA was extracted from the blood cell samples with the Qiagen DNeasy Blood Extraction Kit. The V and J ends are trimmed by 2 bases and 5 bases, leaving 21 bases between them. The CDR3 runs 18 amino acids, cysteine and phenylalanine included. Only the CDR3 region is kept as DNA, spanning 54 bases read in frame from base 1. From the germline V gene (reference sequence), CDR1 is MNHEY and CDR2 is SMNVEV. With regard to this clone: Its antigen is currently not known. No base quality information exists; no much larger clone differs at one position.

Sequencing was done on a sample of PBMCs. The chain joins TRBV27 to TRBJ2-2; the D gene is possibly TRBD2, with 6 bases matching. The clonotype comes from a female donor in good health and CMV-seronegative. This receptor has the CDR3 CASSLEANSGLGTGELFF. The bases read TGTGCCAGCAGTTTAGAGGCGAACTCGGGACTTGGAACCGGGGAGCTGTTTTTT.